This T cell receptor beta chain was obtained from a study of spatial heterogeneity in lung cancer. This clonotype counts as medium-sized (0.01 to 0.1%). Its matching antigen is unknown. Study-level findings and limits: In tumors, expanded intratumoral alpha and beta TCR counts tracked mutation counts.

Time point noted: sample taken at primary tumor resection. Trimming cost V 0 bases and J 2 bases, with 5 bases left between them. The CDR3 contains 14 residues. Germline V lookup: CDR1 SGHRS, CDR2 YFSETQ. From the 5' RACE reads, TCRdb called clonotypes with MiXCR, one entry per CDR3 protein. The data contain 2,400 or so distinct CDR3 sequences, approximately 15% of them seen just once; the ten biggest clones take up 6% to 9%. The rearrangement joins TRBV5-1 to TRBJ1-4; D gene uncertain. This receptor was taken from a female donor with early-stage non-small cell lung cancer. This specimen consisted of lung tumor tissue, obtained at surgery. CDR3 amino acids: CASSLDGTNEKLFF. CDR3 nucleotide sequence: TGCGCCAGCAGCTTGGACGGGACTAATGAAAAACTGTTTTTT. Drawing the rest from reference TRBV5-1 and TRBJ1-4, the complete variable domain is KAGVTQTPRYLIKTRGQQVTLSCSPISGHRSVSWYQQTPGQGLQFLFEYFSETQRNKGNFPGRFSGRQFSNSRSEMNVSTLELGDSALYLCASSLDGTNEKLFFGSGTQLSVL.